This T cell receptor beta chain was observed in a study of cytomegalovirus exposure and HLA in healthy donors. In the PCR, 60 Vbeta and 13 Jbeta primers were used. Generated by immunoSEQ multiplex PCR, the TCRdb table keeps only in-frame clones and is missing some. This sample contains around 140,000 clones. With respect to this clone: The antigen is unknown.

Study results and caveats: While the bulk of TCR sequences proved rare, some public TCRs turned up in many donors.

The sequence was obtained from a woman aged 45 to 65 in good health and CMV-seronegative. The specimen was PBMCs.

CDR3: CASSLSSGGTDTQYF. The DNA for the CDR3 is TGTGCCAGCAGCTTGTCTAGCGGGGGCACAGATACGCAGTATTTT. The chain recombines TRBV7-8 with TRBJ2-3; 9 bases are a match to TRBD2. In germline, CDR1 is SGHVS, CDR2 FQNEAQ. The CDR3 has 15 residues. The V segment lost 3 bases and the J segment 1 base; nucleotides outside the gene matches: 2.